This T cell receptor beta chain appears in the sequencing data of a study of cytomegalovirus exposure and HLA in healthy donors. Primers for the PCR totalled 60 Vbeta and 13 Jbeta. Method: immunoSEQ multiplex PCR; TCRdb's copy keeps in-frame clones and lacks some. The sample has about 200,000 clones; approximately 79% are singletons. Unrecorded immune exposures were likely, despite nominal health at sampling. This clone was detected only once. Its cognate antigen is unknown. Study observations and caveats: In vitro experiments confirmed that a few CMV-associated chains were specific for CMV antigens. More than 150 TCR beta chains were listed as cytomegalovirus-associated. A later analysis showed TCR association rates differing by HLA locus, peaking at DRB1 and lowest at HLA-C.

The sequence derives from a man between 45 and 60 years old in good health and CMV-seronegative. Sequenced: PBMCs.

CDR3 bases: TGTGCCAGCAGCTTAGCGGCGGGGACCACAGATACGCAGTATTTT. Encoded protein: CASSLAAGTTDTQYF. The rearrangement links TRBV11-3 to TRBJ2-3; a weak D match, TRBD2 (6 bases). V was cut by 1 base and J by 2 bases, with 10 bases left in between. This CDR3 comprises 15 residues. The germline gives CDR1 SGHNT, CDR2 YENEEA. The full variable domain, in which reference TRBV11-3 and TRBJ2-3 provide the parts outside the CDR3, is EAGVVQSPRYKIIEKKQPVAFWCNPISGHNTLYWYLQNLGQGPELLIRYENEEAVDDSQLPKDRFSAERLKGVDSTLKIQPAELGDSAVYLCASSLAAGTTDTQYFGPGTRLTVL.